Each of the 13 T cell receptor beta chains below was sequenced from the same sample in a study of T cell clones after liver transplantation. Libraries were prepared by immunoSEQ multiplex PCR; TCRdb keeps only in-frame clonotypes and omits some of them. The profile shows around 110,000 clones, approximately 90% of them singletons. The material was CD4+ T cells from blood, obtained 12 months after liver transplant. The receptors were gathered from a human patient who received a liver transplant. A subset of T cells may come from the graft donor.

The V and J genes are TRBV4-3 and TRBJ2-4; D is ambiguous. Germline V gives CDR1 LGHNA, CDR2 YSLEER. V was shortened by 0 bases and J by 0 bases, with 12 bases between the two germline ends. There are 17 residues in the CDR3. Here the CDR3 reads CASSQEQPWGAKNIQYF. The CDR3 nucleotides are TGCGCCAGCAGCCAAGAGCAGCCCTGGGGAGCCAAAAACATTCAGTACTTC.

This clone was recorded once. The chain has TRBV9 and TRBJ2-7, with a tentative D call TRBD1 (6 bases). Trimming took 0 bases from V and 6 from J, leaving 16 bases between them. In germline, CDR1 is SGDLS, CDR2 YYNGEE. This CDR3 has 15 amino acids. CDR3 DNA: TGTGCCAGCAGCGTAGGAGGGGGAGCTTTCGGCGAGCAGTACTTC. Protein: CASSVGGGAFGEQYF.

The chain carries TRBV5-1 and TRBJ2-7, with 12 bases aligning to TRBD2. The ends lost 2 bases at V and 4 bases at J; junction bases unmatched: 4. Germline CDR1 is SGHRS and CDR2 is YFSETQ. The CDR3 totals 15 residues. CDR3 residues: CASSLPSGRVYEQYF. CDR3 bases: TGCGCCAGCAGCTTACCTAGCGGGAGGGTGTACGAGCAGTACTTC. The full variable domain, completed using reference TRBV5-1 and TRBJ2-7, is KAGVTQTPRYLIKTRGQQVTLSCSPISGHRSVSWYQQTPGQGLQFLFEYFSETQRNKGNFPGRFSGRQFSNSRSEMNVSTLELGDSALYLCASSLPSGRVYEQYFGPGTRLTVT.

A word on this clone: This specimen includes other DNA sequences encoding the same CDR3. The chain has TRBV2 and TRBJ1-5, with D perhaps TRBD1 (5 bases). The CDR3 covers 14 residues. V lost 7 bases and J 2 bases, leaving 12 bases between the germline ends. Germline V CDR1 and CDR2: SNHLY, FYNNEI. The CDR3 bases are TGTGCCAGCAAGAGAGGGGAAGGCAATCAGCCCCAGCATTTT. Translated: CASKRGEGNQPQHF.

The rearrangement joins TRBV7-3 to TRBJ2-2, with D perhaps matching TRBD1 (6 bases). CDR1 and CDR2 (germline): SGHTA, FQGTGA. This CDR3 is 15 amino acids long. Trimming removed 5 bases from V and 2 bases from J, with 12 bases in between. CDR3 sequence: CASSPKGGNTGELFF. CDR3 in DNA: TGTGCCAGCAGCCCCAAAGGGGGAAACACCGGGGAGCTGTTTTTT.

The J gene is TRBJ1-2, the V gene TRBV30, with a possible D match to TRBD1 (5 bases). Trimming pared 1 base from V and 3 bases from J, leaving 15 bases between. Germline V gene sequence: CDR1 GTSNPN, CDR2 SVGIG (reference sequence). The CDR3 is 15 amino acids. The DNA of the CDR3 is TGTGCCTGGAGTGGAAACTGGCAGGGCGACTATGGCTACACCTTC. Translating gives CAWSGNWQGDYGYTF. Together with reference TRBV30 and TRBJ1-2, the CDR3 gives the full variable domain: SQTIHQWPATLVQPVGSPLSLECTVEGTSNPNLYWYRQAAGRGLQLLFYSVGIGQISSEVPQNLSASRPQDRQFILSSKKLLLSDSGFYLCAWSGNWQGDYGYTFGSGTRLTVV.

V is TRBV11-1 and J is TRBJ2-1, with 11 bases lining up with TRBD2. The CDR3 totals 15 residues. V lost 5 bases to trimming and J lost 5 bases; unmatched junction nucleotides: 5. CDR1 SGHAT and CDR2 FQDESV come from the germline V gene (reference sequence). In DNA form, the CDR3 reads TGTGCCAGCAGCCTCGGACTAGCGGGCAACAATGAGCAGTTCTTC. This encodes CASSLGLAGNNEQFF.

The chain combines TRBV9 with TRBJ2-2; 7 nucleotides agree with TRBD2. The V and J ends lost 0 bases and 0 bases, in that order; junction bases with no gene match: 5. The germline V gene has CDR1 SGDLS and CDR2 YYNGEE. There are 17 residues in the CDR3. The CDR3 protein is CASSVDPSGANTGELFF. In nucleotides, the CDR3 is TGTGCCAGCAGCGTAGATCCTAGCGGAGCGAACACCGGGGAGCTGTTTTTT.

CDR3 sequence reads: CASSPGLAGVSGGQYF. The CDR3 nucleotides read TGTGCCAGCAGCCCCGGACTAGCGGGGGTATCCGGTGGGCAGTATTTT. The V gene is TRBV7-8, the J gene TRBJ2-3; 13 bases agree with TRBD2. The germline CDR1 and CDR2 sequences are SGHVS and FQNEAQ. The CDR3 runs 16 residues. V shed 5 bases and J 11 bases; nucleotides not matched to a gene: 13.

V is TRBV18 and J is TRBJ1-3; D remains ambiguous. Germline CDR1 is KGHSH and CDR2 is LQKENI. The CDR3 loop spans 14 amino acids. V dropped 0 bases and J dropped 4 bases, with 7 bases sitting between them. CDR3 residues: CASSPPSVGNTIYF. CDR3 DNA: TGTGCCAGCTCACCACCCTCGGTAGGAAACACCATATATTTT.

CDR3 region: CASSVGTGSDTQYF. CDR3 coding DNA: TGTGCCAGCAGCGTAGGGACAGGGTCAGATACGCAGTATTTT. The J gene is TRBJ2-3, the V gene TRBV9, with 8 positions matching TRBD1. Trimming at V came to 0 bases and at J to 4 bases, leaving 1 base not matched to a gene. The CDR3 is 14 amino acids. Germline CDR1 SGDLS, CDR2 YYNGEE.

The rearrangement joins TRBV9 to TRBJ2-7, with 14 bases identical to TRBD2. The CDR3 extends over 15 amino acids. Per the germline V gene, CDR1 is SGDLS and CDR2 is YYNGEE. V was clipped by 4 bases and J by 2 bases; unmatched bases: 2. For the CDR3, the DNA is TGTGCCAGCAGCTCGGGACTAGCGGGAGCCTACGAGCAGTACTTC. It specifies CASSSGLAGAYEQYF.

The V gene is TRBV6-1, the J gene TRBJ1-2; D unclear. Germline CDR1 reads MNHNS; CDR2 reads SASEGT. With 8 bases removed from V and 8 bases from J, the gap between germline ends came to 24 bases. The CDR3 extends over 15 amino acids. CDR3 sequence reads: CASDPFDVRSLGYTF. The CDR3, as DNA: TGTGCCAGCGACCCTTTTGACGTTCGTTCGTTGGGCTACACCTTC.